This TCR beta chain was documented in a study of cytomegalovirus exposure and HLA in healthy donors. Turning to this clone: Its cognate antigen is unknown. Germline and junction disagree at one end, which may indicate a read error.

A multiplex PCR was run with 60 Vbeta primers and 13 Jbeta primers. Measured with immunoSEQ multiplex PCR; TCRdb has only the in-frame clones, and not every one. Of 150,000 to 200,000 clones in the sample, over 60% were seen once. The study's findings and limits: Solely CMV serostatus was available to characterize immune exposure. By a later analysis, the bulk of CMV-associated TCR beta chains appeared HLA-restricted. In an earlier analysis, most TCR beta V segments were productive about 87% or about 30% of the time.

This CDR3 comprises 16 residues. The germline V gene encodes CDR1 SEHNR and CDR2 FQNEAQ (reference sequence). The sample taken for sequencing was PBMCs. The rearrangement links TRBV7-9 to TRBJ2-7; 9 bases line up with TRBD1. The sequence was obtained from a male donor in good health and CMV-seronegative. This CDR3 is CSSSLAGTGPSYEQYF. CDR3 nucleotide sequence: TGTTCCAGCAGCTTGGCCGGGACAGGGCCCTCCTACGAGCAGTACTTC.